Included here is one T cell receptor (beta chain) sequence, with context. Its antigen is unidentified. These data originate in a study of Tregs in tolerant kidney transplant recipients. Study in general: Recipients received nonmyeloablative bone marrow transplants from related graft donors, with transient mixed chimerism. Overall study findings and caveats: Some patients' samples used different primers over time, so nucleotide sequences weren't comparable. The small number of patients limits these findings pending further validation.

Produced via immunoSEQ multiplex PCR; TCRdb's table is partial and in-frame only. This table has nearly 95,000 clones, over 85% appearing once. This CDR3 has 11 residues. Germline V gene sequence: CDR1 DFQATT, CDR2 SNEGSKA (reference sequence). The V end lost 8 bases, the J end lost 4 bases, and 11 bases lay between the germline ends. This sequence originates from a human donor who received a combined kidney and bone marrow transplant. Source: CD4+ T cells from blood, taken before the transplant. The chain couples TRBV20-1 to TRBJ1-2, with TRBD1 as a possible D gene (5 bases). The DNA for the CDR3 is TGCAGTCCACAGGTAGTCTATGGCTACACCTTC. Translation: CSPQVVYGYTF.